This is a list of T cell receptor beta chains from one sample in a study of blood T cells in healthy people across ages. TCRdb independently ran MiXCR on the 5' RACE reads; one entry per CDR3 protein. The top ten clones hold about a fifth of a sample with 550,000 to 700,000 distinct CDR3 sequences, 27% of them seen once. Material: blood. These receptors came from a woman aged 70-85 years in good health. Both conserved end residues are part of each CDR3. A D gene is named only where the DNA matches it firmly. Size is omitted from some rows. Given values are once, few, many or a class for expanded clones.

CDR3 protein: CASSSGQGSTYEQYF
CDR3 DNA: TGTGCCAGCAGTTCCGGACAGGGCTCGACCTACGAGCAGTACTTC
D gene: TRBD1
clone size: NA
V gene: TRBV6-5
J gene: TRBJ2-7

CDR3 protein: CSVEPGGYGYTF
CDR3 DNA: TGCAGCGTTGAACCAGGTGGCTATGGCTACACCTTC
D gene: NA
clone size: few
V gene: TRBV29-1
J gene: TRBJ1-2

CDR3 protein: CSARLPGEDTQYF
CDR3 DNA: TGCAGTGCTAGACTGCCAGGGGAGGATACGCAGTATTTT
D gene: NA
clone size: NA
V gene: TRBV20-1
J gene: TRBJ2-3

CDR3 protein: CASSQEGTQAFF
CDR3 DNA: TGTGCCAGCAGCCAAGAGGGGACGCAAGCTTTCTTT
D gene: NA
clone size: few
V gene: TRBV3-1
J gene: TRBJ1-1

CDR3 protein: CASSALGAGANNEQFF
CDR3 DNA: TGTGCCAGTAGTGCACTAGGGGCGGGGGCAAACAATGAGCAGTTCTTC
D gene: NA
clone size: NA
V gene: TRBV19
J gene: TRBJ2-1

CDR3 protein: CAIKTDSSGANVLTF
CDR3 DNA: TGTGCCATCAAAACCGACAGCTCTGGGGCCAACGTCCTGACTTTC
D gene: NA
clone size: few
V gene: TRBV10-3
J gene: TRBJ2-6

CDR3 protein: CASSFLHLTTDTQYF
CDR3 DNA: TGCGCCAGCAGCTTCTTACACCTGACAACAGATACGCAGTATTTT
D gene: NA
clone size: NA
V gene: TRBV5-1
J gene: TRBJ2-3

CDR3 protein: CASSSHSDYGYTF
CDR3 DNA: TGTGCCAGCAGCAGCCATTCGGACTATGGCTACACCTTC
D gene: NA
clone size: NA
V gene: TRBV6-5
J gene: TRBJ1-2

CDR3 protein: CASSLELAGGAGNIQYF
CDR3 DNA: TGTGCCAGCAGCTTAGAACTAGCGGGGGGAGCCGGAAACATTCAGTACTTC
D gene: TRBD2
clone size: NA
V gene: TRBV7-2
J gene: TRBJ2-4

CDR3 protein: CASSRPGTSRNEQFF
CDR3 DNA: TGTGCCAGCTCAAGACCCGGGACTAGCAGGAATGAGCAGTTCTTC
D gene: TRBD2
clone size: few
V gene: TRBV18
J gene: TRBJ2-1

CDR3 protein: CAIRTEAAGANVLTF
CDR3 DNA: TGTGCCATTAGGACAGAGGCGGCTGGGGCCAACGTCCTGACTTTC
D gene: NA
clone size: NA
V gene: TRBV10-3
J gene: TRBJ2-6

CDR3 protein: CATSDPGQGFAGELFF
CDR3 DNA: TGTGCCACCAGTGACCCGGGACAGGGTTTCGCCGGGGAGCTGTTTTTT
D gene: TRBD1
clone size: NA
V gene: TRBV24-1
J gene: TRBJ2-2

CDR3 protein: CASSSQGSGGANVLTF
CDR3 DNA: TGTGCCAGCAGTTCTCAGGGCTCAGGTGGGGCCAACGTCCTGACTTTC
D gene: NA
clone size: NA
V gene: TRBV6-5
J gene: TRBJ2-6

CDR3 protein: CASSLEAGSFFNEQFF
CDR3 DNA: TGCGCCAGCAGCTTGGAAGCGGGGAGTTTCTTCAATGAGCAGTTCTTC
D gene: TRBD2
clone size: NA
V gene: TRBV5-1
J gene: TRBJ2-1

CDR3 protein: CASNKADTQYF
CDR3 DNA: TGTGCCAGCAACAAGGCAGATACGCAGTATTTT
D gene: NA
clone size: NA
V gene: TRBV2
J gene: TRBJ2-3

CDR3 protein: CASSTTDRPPNEQFF
CDR3 DNA: TGTGCCAGCAGCACCACGGACAGGCCCCCTAATGAGCAGTTCTTC
D gene: TRBD1
clone size: few
V gene: TRBV9
J gene: TRBJ2-1

CDR3 protein: CASSQTPGSSYEQYF
CDR3 DNA: TGTGCCAGCAGCCAAACGCCGGGGTCCTCCTACGAGCAGTACTTC
D gene: NA
clone size: few
V gene: TRBV4-2
J gene: TRBJ2-7

CDR3 protein: CASSYSVRVDEKLFF
CDR3 DNA: TGTGCCAGCAGTTACTCAGTCAGGGTCGATGAAAAACTGTTTTTT
D gene: NA
clone size: few
V gene: TRBV6-6
J gene: TRBJ1-4

CDR3 protein: CASSLEARGSYEQYF
CDR3 DNA: TGTGCCAGCAGCTTAGAGGCGCGCGGCTCCTACGAGCAGTACTTC
D gene: NA
clone size: few
V gene: TRBV7-2
J gene: TRBJ2-7

CDR3 protein: CASSIPPDPSTF
CDR3 DNA: TGTGCCAGTAGTATTCCGCCCGACCCCTCCACCTTC
D gene: NA
clone size: NA
V gene: TRBV19
J gene: TRBJ1-2

CDR3 protein: CASSPTGLASAYEQYF
CDR3 DNA: TGTGCCAGCAGCCCCACGGGGCTAGCGTCGGCCTACGAGCAGTACTTC
D gene: NA
clone size: NA
V gene: TRBV7-2
J gene: TRBJ2-7

CDR3 protein: CASSTRRVGETQYF
CDR3 DNA: TGTGCCAGCAGCACCCGACGGGTCGGAGAGACCCAGTACTTC
D gene: NA
clone size: few
V gene: TRBV7-2
J gene: TRBJ2-5

CDR3 protein: CASSSGLGTETQYF
CDR3 DNA: TGTGCCAGCAGTTCGGGACTAGGAACAGAGACCCAGTACTTC
D gene: TRBD2
clone size: few
V gene: TRBV12-3/TRBV12-4
J gene: TRBJ2-5

CDR3 protein: CASSSTPGRRTEAFF
CDR3 DNA: TGTGCCAGCAGTTCGACACCTGGTCGGCGCACTGAAGCTTTCTTT
D gene: NA
clone size: few
V gene: TRBV6-5
J gene: TRBJ1-1

CDR3 protein: CAIRATGGRLEGEKLFF
CDR3 DNA: TGTGCCATCAGGGCGACAGGGGGTCGACTTGAAGGCGAAAAACTGTTTTTT
D gene: TRBD1
clone size: few
V gene: TRBV10-3
J gene: TRBJ1-4

CDR3 protein: CASSPIAGGPLSGANVLTF
CDR3 DNA: TGTGCCAGCAGCCCGATAGCGGGGGGGCCCCTCTCTGGGGCCAACGTCCTGACTTTC
D gene: TRBD2
clone size: NA
V gene: TRBV7-2
J gene: TRBJ2-6

CDR3 protein: CATSDPARANNVLTF
CDR3 DNA: TGTGCCACCAGTGATCCAGCGAGGGCCAACAACGTCCTGACTTTC
D gene: NA
clone size: NA
V gene: TRBV24-1
J gene: TRBJ2-6

CDR3 protein: CATSDPQGQGINEQFF
CDR3 DNA: TGTGCCACCAGTGATCCCCAGGGACAGGGAATCAATGAGCAGTTCTTC
D gene: TRBD1
clone size: few
V gene: TRBV24-1
J gene: TRBJ2-1

CDR3 protein: CASSESGRQETQYF
CDR3 DNA: TGCGCCAGCAGTGAGTCGGGCAGACAAGAGACCCAGTACTTC
D gene: NA
clone size: few
V gene: TRBV10-2
J gene: TRBJ2-5

CDR3 protein: CSVVVRRTGGNYGYTF
CDR3 DNA: TGCAGCGTTGTAGTAAGAAGGACAGGGGGTAACTATGGCTACACCTTC
D gene: TRBD1
clone size: NA
V gene: TRBV29-1
J gene: TRBJ1-2

CDR3 protein: CSATLAARSTDTQYF
CDR3 DNA: TGCAGTGCTACGCTAGCGGCGCGTAGCACAGATACGCAGTATTTT
D gene: TRBD2
clone size: few
V gene: TRBV20-1
J gene: TRBJ2-3

CDR3 protein: CSARDPTGGDYGYTF
CDR3 DNA: TGCAGTGCTAGAGATCCGACAGGGGGCGACTATGGCTACACCTTC
D gene: TRBD1
clone size: few
V gene: TRBV20-1
J gene: TRBJ1-2

CDR3 protein: CASSPTRGLDGTQCF
CDR3 DNA: TGTGCCAGCTCACCTACTCGGGGTCTCGACGGGACCCAGTGCTTC
D gene: NA
clone size: few
V gene: TRBV18
J gene: TRBJ2-5

CDR3 protein: CASSSGPNHGYTF
CDR3 DNA: TGTGCCAGCAGCTCAGGGCCTAACCATGGCTACACCTTC
D gene: NA
clone size: NA
V gene: TRBV14
J gene: TRBJ1-2

CDR3 protein: CASSFPPGQGAYEQYF
CDR3 DNA: TGTGCCAGCAGCTTTCCACCGGGACAGGGGGCCTACGAGCAGTACTTC
D gene: TRBD1
clone size: NA
V gene: TRBV7-2
J gene: TRBJ2-7

CDR3 protein: CASESGGVTDTQYF
CDR3 DNA: TGTGCCAGCGAAAGTGGGGGAGTCACAGATACGCAGTATTTT
D gene: NA
clone size: NA
V gene: TRBV2
J gene: TRBJ2-3

CDR3 protein: CSVSSTNMNTEAFF
CDR3 DNA: TGCAGTGTTTCAAGTACCAATATGAACACTGAAGCTTTCTTT
D gene: NA
clone size: few
V gene: TRBV20-1
J gene: TRBJ1-1